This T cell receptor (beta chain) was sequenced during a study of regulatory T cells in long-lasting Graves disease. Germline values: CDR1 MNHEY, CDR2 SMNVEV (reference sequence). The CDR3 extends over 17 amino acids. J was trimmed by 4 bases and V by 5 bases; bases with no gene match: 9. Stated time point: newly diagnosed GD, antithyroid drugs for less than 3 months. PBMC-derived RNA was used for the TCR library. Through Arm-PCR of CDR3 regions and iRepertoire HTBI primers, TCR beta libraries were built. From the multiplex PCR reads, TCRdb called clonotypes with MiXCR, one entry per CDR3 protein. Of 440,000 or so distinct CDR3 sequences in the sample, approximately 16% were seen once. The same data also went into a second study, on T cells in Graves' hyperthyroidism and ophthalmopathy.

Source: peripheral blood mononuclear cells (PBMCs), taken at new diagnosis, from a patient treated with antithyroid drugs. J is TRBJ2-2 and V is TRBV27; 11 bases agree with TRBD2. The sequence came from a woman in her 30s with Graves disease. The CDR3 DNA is TGTGCCAGCAGTCGTAAACTAGCGGGAGATCTCACCGGGGAGCTGTTTTTT. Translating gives CASSRKLAGDLTGELFF.